The 10 T cell receptor beta chains listed next were all sequenced from one sample in a study of T cells in Graves' hyperthyroidism and ophthalmopathy. Authors of the study amplified TCR beta CDR3 regions from RNA transcripts. Carried out on the TCR CDR3, a first-round RT-PCR used the HTBI primer set. TCRdb re-derived calls from the multiplex PCR reads in MiXCR, one entry per CDR3 protein. The table lists some 370,000 distinct CDR3 sequences, roughly 17% of them singletons. Material: blood. The origin of the receptors is a woman in her twenties or thirties with Graves' hyperthyroidism that later progressed to Graves' ophthalmopathy.

This clonotype was observed many times. An end of the junction differs from the germline gene, which may be a read error. The V call is TRBV5-1, the J call TRBJ2-1; D call uncertain. The CDR3 extends over 15 amino acids. Germline CDR1 SGHRS, CDR2 YFSETQ. For the CDR3, the DNA is TGTGCCAGCAGCTTAGACGGAAGCTCCTACAATGAGCAGTTCTTC. Translation gives CASSLDGSSYNEQFF.

This clonotype was found many times. V is TRBV18 and J is TRBJ1-2; D uncertain. The CDR3 extends over 14 amino acids. Germline CDR1 and CDR2: KGHSH and LQKENI. Trimming stripped 6 bases from V and 4 bases from J, with 15 bases between. CDR3 DNA: TGTGCCAGCTCCTCTGGGTATGACCCCTATGGCTACACCTTC. This codes for CASSSGYDPYGYTF. Complete variable domain (other parts from reference TRBV18 and TRBJ1-2): NAGVMQNPRHLVRRRGQEARLRCSPMKGHSHVYWYRQLPEEGLKFMVYLQKENIIDESGMPKERFSAEFPKEGPSILRIQQVVRGDSAAYFCASSSGYDPYGYTFGSGTRLTVV.

Here the CDR3 DNA reads TGTGCCAGCAGTCCGGGACTAGCGGGAGGTACAGATACGCAGTATTTT. Translation gives CASSPGLAGGTDTQYF. V is TRBV2 and J is TRBJ2-3, with 15 bases matching TRBD2. CDR1 and CDR2 from the germline V gene are SNHLY and FYNNEI. The length of the CDR3 is 16 residues. With 5 bases clipped from V and 3 bases from J, the junction kept 3 bases outside the gene matches.

This clonotype appeared many times. The rearrangement links TRBV27 to TRBJ2-5; D is perhaps TRBD1 (5 bases). Germline CDR1 and CDR2: MNHEY and SMNVEV (reference sequence). The CDR3 covers 15 residues. V lost 4 bases to trimming and J lost 4 bases, with 16 bases between them. In DNA form, the CDR3 reads TGTGCCAGCAGTTCTTGGCAAGGGGCCGGAGAGACCCAGTACTTC. Amino acid sequence: CASSSWQGAGETQYF.

This clonotype has a count of ten or more. The V call is TRBV24-1, the J call TRBJ2-3; perhaps TRBD2 as D (6 bases). Germline V gene lookup returns CDR1 KGHDR and CDR2 SFDVKD. V was trimmed by 2 bases and J by 1 base, leaving 18 bases between them. There are 18 residues in the CDR3. The CDR3 loop reads CATSDSFGGDWGTDTQYF. The CDR3 DNA reads TGTGCCACCAGTGATTCATTTGGCGGGGATTGGGGCACAGATACGCAGTATTTT.

This clonotype was recorded at least ten times. For the CDR3, the DNA is TGTGCCAGCAGCCCTGGGAGAGGGTGGGTCACTGAAGCTTTCTTT. Translated, it gives CASSPGRGWVTEAFF. The V and J genes are TRBV7-8 and TRBJ1-1, with no clear D. Germline V CDR1 and CDR2: SGHVS, FQNEAQ. Trimming took off 5 bases at V and 4 bases at J, with 17 bases between the two ends. The CDR3 loop spans 15 amino acids.

This clonotype was counted at least ten times. The chain has TRBV3-1 and TRBJ2-2; no reliable D call. The CDR3 is 13 amino acids. V shed 6 bases and J shed 5 bases, with 10 bases lying between them. Per the germline V gene, CDR1 is LGHDT and CDR2 is YNNKEL (reference sequence). This CDR3 reads CASSHKATGELFF. The CDR3 region has the DNA TGTGCCAGCAGTCACAAGGCGACCGGGGAGCTGTTTTTT.

V and J are TRBV4-2 and TRBJ1-5, with D perhaps TRBD1 (6 bases). There are 16 residues in the CDR3. Trimming pared 1 base from V and 4 bases from J, leaving 14 bases between. The germline gives CDR1 LGHNA, CDR2 YNFKEQ. CDR3 region: CASSQAAGEVNQPQHF. CDR3 nucleotides: TGTGCCAGCAGCCAAGCGGCAGGGGAAGTAAATCAGCCCCAGCATTTT.

This clonotype showed up just a few times. The J gene is TRBJ1-1, the V gene TRBV28; no firm D call. CDR3 length equals 11 residues. V lost 8 bases, J lost 2 bases, and 6 bases lay in between. CDR1 is MDHEN and CDR2 is SYDVKM in the germline V gene. CDR3 protein: CASHNNTEAFF. The DNA of the CDR3 is TGTGCCAGCCACAATAACACTGAAGCTTTCTTT.

This clonotype was observed at least ten times. The J gene is TRBJ1-1, the V gene TRBV30; possible D gene TRBD1, 6 bases. The V gene lost 5 bases and the J gene lost 1 base, with 8 bases spanning the gap. Looked up from germline, CDR1 is GTSNPN and CDR2 is SVGIG (reference sequence). This CDR3 contains 12 residues. The CDR3 is CAWAQGNTEAFF. CDR3 DNA: TGTGCCTGGGCACAGGGGAACACTGAAGCTTTCTTT.